The clone carrying this TCR beta chain showed up just a few times. Its antigen remains unidentified. In germline, CDR1 is SNHLY, CDR2 FYNNEI. V lost 6 bases and J 5 bases, leaving 10 bases between the germline ends. This CDR3 comprises 12 residues. This sample is part of a study of PD-1 blockade in classical Hodgkin lymphoma. Study background: Nivolumab dosed at 3 mg/kg went to patients intravenously every 2 weeks.

The time point: cycle 4 day 1 (C4D1), after 6 weeks of nivolumab. Relapse after autologous stem cell transplantation occurred in every patient, and brentuximab vedotin exposure varied. Negative selection with magnetic separation was used to purify CD4+ T cells from thawed PBMCs. The assay was immunoSEQ multiplex PCR, and TCRdb's table has in-frame clones only and misses some. The sample contains roughly 35,000 clones, roughly nine tenths of which appear only once. Study-wide results and caveats: Whoever responded completely had baseline diversity much like that seen in newly diagnosed patients. Baseline TCR diversity was reportedly lower in newly diagnosed patients than in healthy donors. It was reported as lower still in relapsed/refractory patients.

This chain uses TRBV2 with TRBJ1-2; D may be TRBD1 (6 bases). Here the sequenced sample was CD4+ T cells from blood, taken before the fourth cycle of nivolumab. This receptor was identified in a human donor with classical Hodgkin lymphoma. CDR3 coding DNA: TGTGCCAGCAGGGCCACAGGGTATGGCTACACCTTC. The encoded protein is CASRATGYGYTF.